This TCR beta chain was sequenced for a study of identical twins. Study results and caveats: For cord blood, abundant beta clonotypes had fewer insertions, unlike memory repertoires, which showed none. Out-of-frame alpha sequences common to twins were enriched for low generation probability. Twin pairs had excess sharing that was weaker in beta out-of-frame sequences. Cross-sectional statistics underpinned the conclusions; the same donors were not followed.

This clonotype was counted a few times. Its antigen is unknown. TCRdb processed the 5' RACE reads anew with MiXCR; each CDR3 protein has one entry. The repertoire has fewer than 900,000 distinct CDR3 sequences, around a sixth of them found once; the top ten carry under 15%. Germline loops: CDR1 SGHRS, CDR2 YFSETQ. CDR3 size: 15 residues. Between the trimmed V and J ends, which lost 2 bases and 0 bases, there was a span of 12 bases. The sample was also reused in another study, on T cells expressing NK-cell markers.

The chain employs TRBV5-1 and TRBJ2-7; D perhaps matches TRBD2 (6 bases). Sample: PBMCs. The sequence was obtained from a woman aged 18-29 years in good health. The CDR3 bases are TGCGCCAGCAGCTTTGGGCGGGGAGCCTCCTACGAGCAGTACTTC. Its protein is CASSFGRGASYEQYF.